Shown below are 3 T cell receptor beta chains from a single sample sequenced in a study of blood T cell repertoires in COVID-19. TCRdb keeps only in-frame clones here, not all; method: immunoSEQ multiplex PCR. The table records roughly 100,000 clones, around 86% of them present only once. Sequenced: peripheral blood. All receptors derive from a man aged 45-65 years with acute or convalescent COVID-19.

The V call is TRBV4-1, the J call TRBJ1-2; weak D call: TRBD1 (6 bases). Germline V gene data show CDR1 as MGHRA and CDR2 as YSYEKL. Trimming shortened V by 5 bases and J by 6 bases, and 13 bases separated the two germline ends. This CDR3 has 13 amino acids. The CDR3 reads CASSATDSNGYTF. CDR3 in DNA: TGCGCCAGCAGCGCTACGGACAGCAATGGCTACACCTTC.

V gene TRBV20-1 combines with J gene TRBJ2-2; D is undetermined. CDR3 size: 11 residues. Germline V lookup: CDR1 DFQATT, CDR2 SNEGSKA (reference sequence). V dropped 5 bases and J dropped 3 bases, with 4 bases sitting between them. CDR3 residues: CSAPYTGELFF. CDR3 bases: TGCAGTGCTCCCTACACCGGGGAGCTGTTTTTT.

The V gene is TRBV28, the J gene TRBJ2-5, with TRBD2 as a possible D gene (7 bases). The ends were cut back, 4 bases at V and 6 bases at J, with 21 bases in the middle. This CDR3 has 16 residues. Germline lookup yields CDR1 MDHEN and CDR2 SYDVKM. CDR3 sequence: CASSSPGWGGLQTQYF. The CDR3 coding sequence is TGTGCCAGCAGTTCCCCGGGGTGGGGGGGCCTGCAGACCCAGTACTTC.